The following is a T cell receptor (beta chain) sequence with its context. Its matching antigen is unknown. This record belongs to a study of shared clonotypes between healthy human individuals. For the study at large: There were three CD4 naive, three CD4 memory, two CD8 naive and one CD8 memory plates per donor. Overall study results and limits: Clonotypes shared by all four donors outscored non-shared clonotypes in generation probability.

Cells designated naive CD8 were CD45RO-negative and were positively selected for CCR7, with terminally differentiated effector memory CD45RA+ cells excluded. The length of the CDR3 is 15 residues. The V end was cut by 6 bases, the J end by 5 bases, with 17 bases between. Germline loops: CDR1 MNHEY, CDR2 SMNVEV (reference sequence). Here immunoSEQ multiplex PCR was the method, and the copy in TCRdb shows in-frame clones only, minus some. The data hold some 630,000 clones, with 90% to 97% observed a single time. J is TRBJ2-1 and V is TRBV27; perhaps TRBD1 as D (6 bases). The sample taken for sequencing was naive CD8+ T cells sorted from blood. This TCR was sampled from a woman between 25 and 40 years old in good health. The CDR3 here is CASRETDSHNNEQFF. As DNA, the CDR3 is TGTGCCAGCAGGGAAACGGACAGCCATAACAATGAGCAGTTCTTC.